These 25 T cell receptor beta chains came from one sample sequenced in a study of T cell responses to AZD1222 COVID-19 vaccine. TCRdb's copy holds only in-frame clones and misses some; the assay was immunoSEQ multiplex PCR. The repertoire has 100,000 to 150,000 clones, 88% of them found once; the top ten carry 3.5%. The specimen comprised peripheral blood, sampled 28 days after the second AZD1222 dose. These receptor sequences come from an adult who received the AZD1222 COVID-19 vaccine.

In its sample, this clone was seen once. This chain uses TRBV24-1 with TRBJ2-1; possibly TRBD1 for D (6 bases). Per the germline V gene, CDR1 is KGHDR and CDR2 is SFDVKD. CDR3 length equals 14 residues. V was clipped by 5 bases and J by 2 bases, with 9 bases between them. Here the CDR3 reads CATSARGTYNEQFF. The DNA for the CDR3 is TGTGCCACCAGTGCCAGGGGCACCTACAATGAGCAGTTCTTC.

The gene calls are TRBV19 and TRBJ2-6; no reliable D call. V lost 6 bases, J lost 1 base, and 7 bases lay in between. The germline CDR1 and CDR2 sequences are LNHDA and SQIVND (reference sequence). CDR3 length: 14 residues. This CDR3 reads CASSIGSGANVLTF. The CDR3 nucleotides read TGTGCCAGTAGCATTGGTTCTGGGGCCAACGTCCTGACTTTC. Full variable domain (remainder filled in from reference TRBV19 and TRBJ2-6): DGGITQSPKYLFRKEGQNVTLSCEQNLNHDAMYWYRQDPGQGLRLIYYSQIVNDFQKGDIAEGYSVSREKKESFPLTVTSAQKNPTAFYLCASSIGSGANVLTFGAGSRLTVL.

This rearrangement joins TRBV6-4 to TRBJ2-3; TRBD2 matches at 7 bases. Germline V CDR1 and CDR2: MRHNA, SNTAGT. CDR3 length: 20 residues. V shed 3 bases and J 2 bases; nucleotides not matched to a gene: 20. CDR3 DNA sequence: TGTGCCAGCAGTGATTTTTCTGGGACTAACCTCGTTGGGGACACAGATACGCAGTATTTT. Translation gives CASSDFSGTNLVGDTDTQYF.

The CDR3 DNA follows: TGTGCCAGCAGGTTGACAGGGGGCGAGGTAGCTTTCTTT. This codes for CASRLTGGEVAFF. V usage is TRBV6-5 and J usage is TRBJ1-1; TRBD1 aligns across 10 bases. The CDR3 totals 13 residues. The germline V gene encodes CDR1 MNHEY and CDR2 SVGAGI. Trimming removed 6 bases from V and 10 bases from J; junction bases left unmatched: 8.

For the CDR3, the DNA is TGTGCCAGCAGCTTCAGGGGGAGCCAAGAGACCCAGTACTTC. This encodes CASSFRGSQETQYF. This chain links TRBV7-2 with TRBJ2-5, with 7 bases fitting TRBD1. V lost 3 bases and J lost 1; bases outside the gene matches: 2. The germline gives CDR1 SGHTA, CDR2 FQGNSA. This CDR3 comprises 14 residues.

The rearrangement links TRBV3-1 (or the pseudogene TRBV3-2) to TRBJ2-1; D is possibly TRBD1 or TRBD2 (5 bases each). V was pared by 0 bases and J by 6 bases, with 18 bases between. Per germline, CDR1 LGHDT and CDR2 YNNKEL (reference sequence). The CDR3 sequence is 17 residues long. The CDR3 bases are TGTGCCAGCAGCCAAGAAGTAAGTGTTCGGGGCGGCAATGAGCAGTTCTTC. The encoded protein is CASSQEVSVRGGNEQFF.

This chain joins TRBV2 and TRBJ1-2; D may be TRBD1 (5 bases). V dropped 0 bases and J dropped 6 bases, with 11 bases sitting between them. Germline V gene sequence: CDR1 SNHLY, CDR2 FYNNEI. This CDR3 region has 14 residues. This chain's CDR3 is CASSEAARVDGYTF. Written as DNA, the CDR3 is TGTGCCAGCAGTGAAGCAGCCAGGGTGGATGGCTACACCTTC.

The chain recombines TRBV19 with TRBJ1-1; D is undetermined. Germline V gene sequence: CDR1 LNHDA, CDR2 SQIVND (reference sequence). The V end lost 4 bases, the J end lost 4 bases, and 10 bases lay between the germline ends. This CDR3 region has 13 residues. Here the CDR3 DNA reads TGTGCCAGTAGTACTCTACATGGCACTGAAGCTTTCTTT. This gives the protein CASSTLHGTEAFF.

The rearrangement uses TRBV5-4 and TRBJ2-2, with 7 bases aligning to TRBD2. V dropped 4 bases and J dropped 5; count of bases not matched to a gene: 11. The length of the CDR3 is 16 residues. Germline CDR1 reads SGHNT; CDR2 reads YYREEE (reference sequence). In DNA form, the CDR3 reads TGTGCCAGCAGCCCACGTGGGGGGGACGGGACCGGGGAGCTGTTTTTT. This codes for CASSPRGGDGTGELFF.

The chain links TRBV10-3 to TRBJ1-2, with D maybe TRBD1 (6 bases). The germline gives CDR1 ENHRY, CDR2 SYGVKD. Trimming took off 0 bases at V and 4 bases at J, with 9 bases between the two ends. The CDR3 length is 14 residues. The CDR3 nucleotides are TGTGCCATCAGTGAGTCAGGGGGTGCCTATGGCTACACCTTC. Its protein product is CAISESGGAYGYTF.

This clone was counted a single time. The chain employs TRBV7-2 and TRBJ2-3, with a possible D match to TRBD2 (5 bases). Germline V CDR1 and CDR2: SGHTA, FQGNSA. Trimming cost V 2 bases and J 3 bases, with 9 bases left between them. The CDR3 spans 14 residues. DNA for the CDR3: TGTGCCAGCAGCTTATTTTCGGGGACAGATACGCAGTATTTT. Protein product: CASSLFSGTDTQYF.

V gene TRBV28 combines with J gene TRBJ1-1; D call uncertain. The length of the CDR3 is 12 residues. V lost 6 bases to trimming and J lost 6 bases, with 11 bases between them. Germline V gene lookup returns CDR1 MDHEN and CDR2 SYDVKM. The CDR3 DNA reads as TGTGCCAGCAGCTCGACTTGGGCTGAAGCTTTCTTT. Encoded protein: CASSSTWAEAFF.

The CDR3, as DNA: TGCAGTGCTAGTCTTGAAAACAGGGGTACGGCTAGCAATCAGCCCCAGCATTTT. Translating gives CSASLENRGTASNQPQHF. V usage is TRBV20-1 and J usage is TRBJ1-5; 7 nucleotides line up with TRBD1. CDR1 is DFQATT and CDR2 is SNEGSKA in the germline V gene (reference sequence). After removal of 3 bases from V and 0 bases from J, the junction contained 14 bases not matched to a gene. CDR3 length equals 18 residues.

The chain links TRBV10-3 to TRBJ1-4; 10 positions match TRBD1. The CDR3 contains 14 residues. Germline loops: CDR1 ENHRY, CDR2 SYGVKD. The V and J ends lost 6 bases and 7 bases, in that order; junction bases with no gene match: 5. CDR3 nucleotides: TGTGCCATCAGCCCCGGGACAGGGGCTGAAAAACTGTTTTTT. The encoded protein is CAISPGTGAEKLFF.

The chain carries TRBV7-3 and TRBJ2-3, with TRBD2 matching 11 bases. CDR3 length: 21 residues. Trimming at V came to 3 bases and at J to 5 bases, leaving 22 bases not matched to a gene. Germline CDR1 is SGHTA and CDR2 is FQGTGA. The CDR3 DNA reads TGTGCCAGCAGCTTCGTTCTCCTGGTTTTGGTAGCGGGGGGGATCGGAGATACGCAGTATTTT. The encoded protein is CASSFVLLVLVAGGIGDTQYF.

The genes are TRBV7-9 and TRBJ2-2; TRBD1 agrees at 10 bases. The CDR3 contains 15 residues. Trimming took 4 bases from V and 5 from J; bases not matched to a gene: 4. Germline CDR1 is SEHNR and CDR2 is FQNEAQ (reference sequence). CDR3 nucleotide sequence: TGTGCCAGCAGCTGGGGACAGGGGAGTACCGGGGAGCTGTTTTTT. Its protein product is CASSWGQGSTGELFF. The full variable domain, rest sourced from reference TRBV7-9 and TRBJ2-2, is DTGVSQNPRHKITKRGQNVTFRCDPISEHNRLYWYRQTLGQGPEFLTYFQNEAQLEKSRLLSDRFSAERPKGSFSTLEIQRTEQGDSAMYLCASSWGQGSTGELFFGEGSRLTVL.

This clone was seen only a few times. The chain links TRBV5-4 to TRBJ2-1, with 7 positions matching TRBD1. The ends lost 4 bases at V and 4 bases at J; junction bases unmatched: 8. This CDR3 has 15 amino acids. CDR1 SGHNT and CDR2 YYREEE come from the germline V gene (reference sequence). The CDR3 loop reads CASSRTGTRYNEQFF. The CDR3 DNA is TGTGCCAGCAGCAGGACAGGCACCCGATACAATGAGCAGTTCTTC.

The chain recombines TRBV6-2 or TRBV6-3 with TRBJ2-1; 8 nucleotides line up with TRBD2. Germline CDR1 and CDR2: MNHEY and SVGEGT. The CDR3 contains 18 residues. The V gene end was trimmed by 2 bases and the J gene end by 5 bases; junction bases not matched to a gene: 14. The CDR3 loop reads CASSYVAGLARPNNEQFF. For the CDR3, the DNA is TGTGCCAGCAGTTACGTAGCTGGACTAGCCCGCCCGAACAATGAGCAGTTCTTC.

With respect to this clone: The same CDR3 arises from other DNA sequences in this sample as well. This rearrangement joins TRBV2 to TRBJ2-7; 7 bases are a match to TRBD1. CDR1 SNHLY and CDR2 FYNNEI come from the germline V gene. CDR3 length: 14 residues. J gave up 4 bases and V 2 bases, and 5 bases lay outside the gene matches. As DNA, the CDR3 is TGTGCCAGCAGTGAACGTCAGGGGGTGTACGAGCAGTACTTC. Protein product: CASSERQGVYEQYF.

The rearrangement uses TRBV3-1 (or the pseudogene TRBV3-2) and TRBJ1-1, with D tentatively TRBD1 (6 bases). Trimming took 0 bases from V and 3 from J, leaving 11 bases between them. The germline V gene has CDR1 LGHDT and CDR2 YNNKEL (reference sequence). The CDR3 loop spans 15 amino acids. The CDR3 nucleotides are TGTGCCAGCAGCCAAGAGAACAGGGCCCACACTGAAGCTTTCTTT. This sequence encodes CASSQENRAHTEAFF.

The gene calls are TRBV7-3 and TRBJ2-2, with D hard to call. This CDR3 comprises 15 residues. Germline CDR1 SGHTA, CDR2 FQGTGA. V was clipped by 0 bases and J by 0 bases, with 5 bases between them. CDR3 in DNA: TGTGCCAGCAGCTTAACGTTGCCGAACACCGGGGAGCTGTTTTTT. Its translation is CASSLTLPNTGELFF.

This CDR3 is CAISESKGTGYYEQYF. The CDR3 region has the DNA TGTGCCATCAGTGAGTCGAAGGGGACAGGTTACTACGAGCAGTACTTC. J is TRBJ2-7 and V is TRBV10-3, with 8 positions matching TRBD1. Germline V gene sequence: CDR1 ENHRY, CDR2 SYGVKD. Unmatched junction bases numbered 7, after V lost 0 bases and J lost 3 bases. This CDR3 region has 16 residues.

V and J are TRBV7-9 and TRBJ1-2, with 8 bases that match TRBD1. This CDR3 has 15 residues. The V and J ends lost 1 base and 8 bases, in that order; junction bases with no gene match: 9. Germline V gene sequence: CDR1 SEHNR, CDR2 FQNEAQ (reference sequence). CDR3 amino acids: CASSLGRQGAGGYTF. For the CDR3, the DNA is TGTGCCAGCAGCTTAGGAAGGCAGGGGGCGGGAGGCTACACCTTC.

This clone was seen just once. The chain combines TRBV9 with TRBJ2-1; 14 bases are a match to TRBD2. V trimming: 0 bases; J trimming: 12 bases; junction bases outside the gene matches: 11. CDR1 is SGDLS and CDR2 is YYNGEE in the germline V gene. There are 17 residues in the CDR3. The CDR3 DNA reads TGTGCCAGCAGCGTAGAGACTAGCGGGAGGGCCACAGGATGGCAGTTCTTC. As protein: CASSVETSGRATGWQFF. Filled out from reference TRBV9 and TRBJ2-1, the complete variable domain reads DSGVTQTPKHLITATGQRVTLRCSPRSGDLSVYWYQQSLDQGLQFLIQYYNGEERAKGNILERFSAQQFPDLHSELNLSSLELGDSALYFCASSVETSGRATGWQFFGPGTRLTVL.

This chain links TRBV27 with TRBJ1-5; 8 positions agree with TRBD1. The CDR3 length is 11 residues. The germline gives CDR1 MNHEY, CDR2 SMNVEV (reference sequence). CDR3 region: CPDRGGQPQHF. In nucleotides, the CDR3 is TGTCCCGACAGGGGTGGGCAGCCCCAGCATTTT.